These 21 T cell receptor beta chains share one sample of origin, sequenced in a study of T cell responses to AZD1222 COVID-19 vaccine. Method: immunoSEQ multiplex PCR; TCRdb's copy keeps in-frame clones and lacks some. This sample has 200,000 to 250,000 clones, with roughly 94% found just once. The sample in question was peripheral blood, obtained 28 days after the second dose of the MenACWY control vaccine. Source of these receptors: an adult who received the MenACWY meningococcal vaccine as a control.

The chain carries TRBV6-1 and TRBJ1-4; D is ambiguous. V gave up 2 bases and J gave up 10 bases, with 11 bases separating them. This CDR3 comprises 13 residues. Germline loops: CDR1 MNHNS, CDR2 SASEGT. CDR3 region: CASSELPAGKLFF. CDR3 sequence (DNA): TGTGCCAGCAGTGAACTCCCGGCGGGAAAACTGTTTTTT.

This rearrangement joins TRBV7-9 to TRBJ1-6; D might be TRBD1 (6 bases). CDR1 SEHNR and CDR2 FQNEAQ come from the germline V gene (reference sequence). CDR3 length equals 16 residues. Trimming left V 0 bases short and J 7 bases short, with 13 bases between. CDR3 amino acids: CASSLAGTGTNSPLHF. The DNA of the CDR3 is TGTGCCAGCAGCTTAGCGGGAACAGGGACCAATTCACCCCTCCACTTT.

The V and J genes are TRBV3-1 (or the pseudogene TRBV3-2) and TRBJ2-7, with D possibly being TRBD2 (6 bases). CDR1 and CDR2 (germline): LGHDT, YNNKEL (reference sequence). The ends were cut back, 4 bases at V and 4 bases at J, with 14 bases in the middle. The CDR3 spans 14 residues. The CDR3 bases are TGTGCCAGCAGCCGAGGCGGGATAGGATACGAGCAGTACTTC. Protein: CASSRGGIGYEQYF.

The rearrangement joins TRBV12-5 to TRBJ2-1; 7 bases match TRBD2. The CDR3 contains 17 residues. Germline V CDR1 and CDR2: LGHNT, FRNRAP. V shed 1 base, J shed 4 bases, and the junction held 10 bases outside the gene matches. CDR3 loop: CASGLENRDYFYNEQFF. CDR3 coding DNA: TGTGCTAGTGGTTTGGAGAACCGGGACTACTTTTACAATGAGCAGTTCTTC. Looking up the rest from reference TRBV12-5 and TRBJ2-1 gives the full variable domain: DARVTQTPRHKVTEMGQEVTMRCQPILGHNTVFWYRQTMMQGLELLAYFRNRAPLDDSGMPKDRFSAEMPDATLATLKIQPSEPRDSAVYFCASGLENRDYFYNEQFFGPGTRLTVL.

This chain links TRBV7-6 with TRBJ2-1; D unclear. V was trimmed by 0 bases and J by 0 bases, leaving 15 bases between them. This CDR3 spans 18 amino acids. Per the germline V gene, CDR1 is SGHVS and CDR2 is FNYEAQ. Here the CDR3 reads CASSLAGHRQSSYNEQFF. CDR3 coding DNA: TGTGCCAGCAGCTTAGCGGGTCACCGCCAGAGCTCCTACAATGAGCAGTTCTTC.

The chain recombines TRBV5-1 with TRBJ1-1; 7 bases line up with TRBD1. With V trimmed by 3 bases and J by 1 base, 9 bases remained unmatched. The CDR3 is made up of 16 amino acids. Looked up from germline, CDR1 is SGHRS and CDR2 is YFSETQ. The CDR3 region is CASSSPQRGQNTEAFF. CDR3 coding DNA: TGCGCCAGCAGCTCCCCCCAGAGGGGGCAGAACACTGAAGCTTTCTTT.

This CDR3 is CASSNAGGGYTF. In DNA, the CDR3 is TGTGCCAGCTCAAACGCAGGAGGTGGCTACACCTTC. V gene TRBV25-1 combines with J gene TRBJ1-2, with D unresolved. CDR1 and CDR2 (germline): MGHDK, SYGVNS. V lost 8 bases and J 7 bases, leaving 14 bases between the germline ends. This CDR3 comprises 12 residues.

Here the CDR3 DNA reads TGTGCCAGCAGCTTCCAGGGGGCGAATGAGCAGTTCTTC. Encoded protein: CASSFQGANEQFF. The chain employs TRBV7-3 and TRBJ2-1; 8 bases fit TRBD1. The CDR3 consists of 13 residues. J lost 7 bases, V lost 3 bases, and 2 bases had no gene match. Germline V CDR1 and CDR2: SGHTA, FQGTGA. The full variable domain, rest sourced from reference TRBV7-3 and TRBJ2-1, is GAGVSQTPSNKVTEKGKYVELRCDPISGHTALYWYRQSLGQGPEFLIYFQGTGAADDSGLPNDRFFAVRPEGSVSTLKIQRTERGDSAVYLCASSFQGANEQFFGPGTRLTVL.

The CDR3 is CASSAAGPTYNEQFF. CDR3 DNA sequence: TGTGCCAGCAGCGCAGCGGGGCCAACCTACAATGAGCAGTTCTTC. V and J are TRBV13 and TRBJ2-1, with TRBD2 matching over 7 bases. With 5 bases clipped from V and 2 bases from J, the junction kept 6 bases outside the gene matches. Germline lookup yields CDR1 PRHDT and CDR2 FYEKMQ (reference sequence). The length of the CDR3 is 15 residues.

This CDR3 reads CASSLGPDRGHGYTF. The CDR3 nucleotides are TGTGCCAGCAGCTTAGGACCTGACAGGGGACATGGCTACACCTTC. V usage is TRBV11-2 and J usage is TRBJ1-2, with TRBD1 matching 8 bases. After removal of 1 base from V and 6 bases from J, the junction contained 7 bases not matched to a gene. Germline assignment: CDR1 SGHAT and CDR2 FQNNGV. This CDR3 contains 15 residues.

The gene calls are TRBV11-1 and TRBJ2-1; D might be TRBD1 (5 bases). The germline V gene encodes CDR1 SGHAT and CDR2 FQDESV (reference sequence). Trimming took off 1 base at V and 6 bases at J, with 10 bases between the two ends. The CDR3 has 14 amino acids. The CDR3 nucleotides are TGTGCCAGCAGCTTAGGGGGCGGCGCCAATGAGCAGTTCTTC. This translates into CASSLGGGANEQFF.

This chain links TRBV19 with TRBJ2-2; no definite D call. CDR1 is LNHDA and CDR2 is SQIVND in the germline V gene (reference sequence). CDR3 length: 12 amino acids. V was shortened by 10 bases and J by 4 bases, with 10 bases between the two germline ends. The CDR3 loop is CATRRLTGELFF. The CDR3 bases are TGTGCCACGCGTAGACTCACCGGGGAGCTGTTTTTT.

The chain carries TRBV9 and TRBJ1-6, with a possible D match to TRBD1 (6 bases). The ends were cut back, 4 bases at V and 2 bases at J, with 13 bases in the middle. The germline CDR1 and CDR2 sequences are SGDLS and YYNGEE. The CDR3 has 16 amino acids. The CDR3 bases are TGTGCCAGCAGCCTGCAGACAGGAACCTATAATTCACCCCTCCACTTT. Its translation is CASSLQTGTYNSPLHF.

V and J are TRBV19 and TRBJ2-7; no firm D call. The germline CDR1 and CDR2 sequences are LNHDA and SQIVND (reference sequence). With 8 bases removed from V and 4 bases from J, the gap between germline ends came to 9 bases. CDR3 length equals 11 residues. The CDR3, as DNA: TGTGCCAGTTCGGACCTATACGAGCAGTACTTC. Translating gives CASSDLYEQYF.

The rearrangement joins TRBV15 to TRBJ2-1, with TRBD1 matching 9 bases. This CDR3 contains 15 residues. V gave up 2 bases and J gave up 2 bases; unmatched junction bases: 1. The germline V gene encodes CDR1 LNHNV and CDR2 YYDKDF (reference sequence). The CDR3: CATSRRDRAYNEQFF. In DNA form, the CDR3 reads TGTGCCACCAGCAGAAGGGACAGGGCCTACAATGAGCAGTTCTTC.

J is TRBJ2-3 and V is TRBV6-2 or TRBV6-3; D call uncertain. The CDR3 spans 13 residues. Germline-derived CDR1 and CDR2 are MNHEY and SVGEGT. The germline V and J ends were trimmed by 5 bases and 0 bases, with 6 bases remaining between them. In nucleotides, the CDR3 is TGTGCCAGCAGTCGGGCCAGCACAGATACGCAGTATTTT. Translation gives CASSRASTDTQYF.

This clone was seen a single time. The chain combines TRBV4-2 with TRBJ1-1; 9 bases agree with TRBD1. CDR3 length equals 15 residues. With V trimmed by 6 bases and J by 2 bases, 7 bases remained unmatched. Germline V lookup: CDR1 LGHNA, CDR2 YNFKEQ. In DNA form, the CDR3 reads TGTGCCAGCAGAGACCGGGACAGGGTTAACACTGAAGCTTTCTTT. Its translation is CASRDRDRVNTEAFF.

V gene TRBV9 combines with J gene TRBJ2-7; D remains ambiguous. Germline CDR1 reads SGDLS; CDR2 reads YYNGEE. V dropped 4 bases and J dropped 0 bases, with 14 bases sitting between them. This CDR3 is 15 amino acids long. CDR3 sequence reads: CASSLDTSFSYEQYF. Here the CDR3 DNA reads TGTGCCAGCAGCCTCGACACTTCGTTCTCCTACGAGCAGTACTTC.

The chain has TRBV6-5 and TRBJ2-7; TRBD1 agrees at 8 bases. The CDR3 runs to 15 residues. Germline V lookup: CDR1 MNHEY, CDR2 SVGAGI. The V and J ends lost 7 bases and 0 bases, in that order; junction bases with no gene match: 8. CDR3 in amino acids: CASKPRQGTSYEQYF. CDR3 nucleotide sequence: TGTGCCAGCAAGCCGCGACAGGGGACCTCCTACGAGCAGTACTTC.

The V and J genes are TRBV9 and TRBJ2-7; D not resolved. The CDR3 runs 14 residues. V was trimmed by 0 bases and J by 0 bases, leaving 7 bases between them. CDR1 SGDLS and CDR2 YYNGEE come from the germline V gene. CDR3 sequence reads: CASSVGSVSYEQYF. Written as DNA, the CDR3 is TGTGCCAGCAGCGTAGGGTCAGTCTCCTACGAGCAGTACTTC.

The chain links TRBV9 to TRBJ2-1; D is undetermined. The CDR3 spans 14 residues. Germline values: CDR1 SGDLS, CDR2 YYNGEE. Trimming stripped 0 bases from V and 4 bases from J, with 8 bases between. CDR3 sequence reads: CASSVGSGYNEQFF. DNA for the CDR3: TGTGCCAGCAGCGTAGGAAGTGGTTACAATGAGCAGTTCTTC.